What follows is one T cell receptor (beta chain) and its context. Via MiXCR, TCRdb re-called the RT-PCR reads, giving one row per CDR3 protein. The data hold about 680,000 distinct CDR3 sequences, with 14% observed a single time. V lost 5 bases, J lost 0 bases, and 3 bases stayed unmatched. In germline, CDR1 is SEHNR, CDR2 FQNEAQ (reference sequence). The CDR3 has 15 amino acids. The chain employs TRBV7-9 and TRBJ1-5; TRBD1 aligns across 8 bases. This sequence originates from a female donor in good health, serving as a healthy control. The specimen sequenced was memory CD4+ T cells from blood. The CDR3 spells CASSAGQDSNQPQHF. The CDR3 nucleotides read TGTGCCAGCAGCGCGGGACAGGATAGCAATCAGCCCCAGCATTTT. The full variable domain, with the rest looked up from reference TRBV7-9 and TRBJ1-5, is DTGVSQNPRHKITKRGQNVTFRCDPISEHNRLYWYRQTLGQGPEFLTYFQNEAQLEKSRLLSDRFSAERPKGSFSTLEIQRTEQGDSAMYLCASSAGQDSNQPQHFGDGTRLSIL.